These 24 T cell receptor beta chains share one sample of origin, sequenced in a study of healthy donors' naive CD4 and CD8 T cells. A linear amplification protocol produced the TCR libraries from 500 ng of total RNA. TCRdb redid the calling of the reads with MiXCR, one entry per CDR3 protein. Of some 190,000 distinct CDR3 sequences in the sample, over 60% were seen once. The material sequenced was naive CD4+ and CD8+ T cells sorted from blood, pooled from several donors. The receptors originated from a pool of human donors in good health; the sample pools cells from several healthy donors.

This clonotype occurred once. The chain has TRBV27 and TRBJ2-7; D unclear. CDR3 length: 11 amino acids. Trimming took off 3 bases at V and 11 bases at J, with 11 bases between the two ends. CDR1 MNHEY and CDR2 SMNVEV come from the germline V gene (reference sequence). The CDR3 nucleotides are TGTGCCAGCAGTTTCGGCCAGTGGGAGTACTTC. It specifies CASSFGQWEYF.

This chain joins TRBV5-1 and TRBJ1-1; TRBD1 matches 8 bases. The junction had 4 bases not matched to a gene; V was cut back by 4 bases and J by 5 bases. The CDR3 spans 13 residues. Germline values: CDR1 SGHRS, CDR2 YFSETQ. This chain's CDR3 is CASSRDRWTEAFF. CDR3 sequence (DNA): TGCGCCAGCAGCCGGGACAGGTGGACTGAAGCTTTCTTT.

This clonotype was detected only once. The rearrangement joins TRBV29-1 to TRBJ2-1; D remains ambiguous. There are 12 residues in the CDR3. Trimming left V 1 base short and J 8 bases short, with 9 bases between. The V gene's germline CDR1 is SQVTM and CDR2 ANQGSEA. The CDR3 sequence is CSVEGDPDEQFF. CDR3 DNA: TGCAGCGTTGAAGGCGACCCGGATGAGCAGTTCTTC.

V gene TRBV6-5 combines with J gene TRBJ2-7, with 10 bases fitting TRBD2. CDR3 length: 19 amino acids. V lost 3 bases to trimming and J lost 7 bases; unmatched junction nucleotides: 21. Germline V CDR1 and CDR2: MNHEY, SVGAGI. CDR3 in DNA: TGTGCCAGCAGTTATCGGCTAGCGGGAGTACAGTTTCGTTTGGATGAGCAGTACTTC. This sequence encodes CASSYRLAGVQFRLDEQYF.

This clonotype has only one observation. The chain recombines TRBV24-1 with TRBJ2-5; TRBD1 might be the D (5 bases). This CDR3 comprises 15 residues. The V end lost 3 bases, the J end lost 1 base, and 11 bases lay between the germline ends. Germline V gene sequence: CDR1 KGHDR, CDR2 SFDVKD. The CDR3 DNA reads as TGTGCCACCAGTGATGCCACAGGCTTCCAAGAGACCCAGTACTTC. It is translated as CATSDATGFQETQYF.

V gene TRBV6-2 or TRBV6-3 combines with J gene TRBJ2-7, with D uncertain. Germline lookup yields CDR1 MNHEY and CDR2 SVGEGT. This CDR3 is 16 amino acids long. Trimming cost V 5 bases and J 3 bases, with 20 bases left between them. The CDR3 nucleotides are TGTGCCAGCAGTCCCCCCAACGCTCCGAGCGACTACGAGCAGTACTTC. Amino acid sequence: CASSPPNAPSDYEQYF.

V gene TRBV5-1 combines with J gene TRBJ2-1, with 8 bases matching TRBD2. Germline V CDR1 and CDR2: SGHRS, YFSETQ. Unmatched junction bases numbered 8, after V lost 5 bases and J lost 4 bases. The CDR3 spans 15 residues. CDR3 residues: CASRSGTRVYNEQFF. CDR3 nucleotides: TGCGCCAGCAGGTCCGGGACTAGGGTATACAATGAGCAGTTCTTC.

The table lists this clonotype with a few counts. The chain couples TRBV19 to TRBJ1-1; D unclear. CDR1 and CDR2 from the germline V gene are LNHDA and SQIVND (reference sequence). The CDR3 loop spans 15 amino acids. The V and J ends lost 0 bases and 0 bases respectively, with 8 bases between them. The DNA for the CDR3 is TGTGCCAGTAGTATAGACCATGGTATGAACACTGAAGCTTTCTTT. Protein sequence: CASSIDHGMNTEAFF.

The chain carries TRBV19 and TRBJ1-1; D not certain. V was clipped by 8 bases and J by 1 base, with 5 bases between them. The CDR3 contains 11 residues. CDR1 and CDR2 (germline): LNHDA, SQIVND (reference sequence). The CDR3 region is CASLENTEAFF. The CDR3 DNA reads as TGTGCCAGTCTCGAGAACACTGAAGCTTTCTTT.

The CDR3 is CASQPGPNYGYTF. The CDR3 DNA reads TGTGCCAGTCAACCAGGGCCTAACTATGGCTACACCTTC. The J gene is TRBJ1-2, the V gene TRBV19, with D maybe TRBD1 (5 bases). The CDR3 runs 13 residues. The V and J ends lost 8 bases and 0 bases respectively, with 10 bases between them. Germline V lookup: CDR1 LNHDA, CDR2 SQIVND (reference sequence).

The chain joins TRBV5-4 to TRBJ2-1; the match to TRBD2 covers 7 bases. The CDR3 consists of 15 residues. With V trimmed by 3 bases and J by 7 bases, 10 bases remained unmatched. Germline CDR1 reads SGHNT; CDR2 reads YYREEE (reference sequence). As DNA, the CDR3 is TGTGCCAGCAGCTGGCGGATGACTAGCAGGAATGAGCAGTTCTTC. This gives the protein CASSWRMTSRNEQFF. The entire variable domain, with the rest obtained from reference TRBV5-4 and TRBJ2-1, is as follows: ETGVTQSPTHLIKTRGQQVTLRCSSQSGHNTVSWYQQALGQGPQFIFQYYREEENGRGNFPPRFSGLQFPNYSSELNVNALELDDSALYLCASSWRMTSRNEQFFGPGTRLTVL.

The chain's CDR3 is CASSQGRPGLNYGYTF. CDR3 sequence (DNA): TGTGCCAGCAGCCAGGGACGCCCAGGGCTTAACTATGGCTACACCTTC. The chain recombines TRBV6-1 with TRBJ1-2; D possibly corresponds to TRBD1 (5 bases). The CDR3 extends over 16 amino acids. CDR1 MNHNS and CDR2 SASEGT come from the germline V gene. Trimming removed 6 bases at V and 1 base at J, with 18 bases between.

As to this clonotype: This may come from a read error, since a much larger clone is one base off. The V call is TRBV19, the J call TRBJ2-2, with D unresolved. Germline lookup yields CDR1 LNHDA and CDR2 SQIVND (reference sequence). V dropped 2 bases and J dropped 6 bases, with 7 bases sitting between them. CDR3 length: 13 amino acids. The CDR3 spells CASSITVAGELFF. In DNA form, the CDR3 reads TGTGCCAGTAGTATAACGGTAGCCGGGGAGCTGTTTTTT.

This clonotype has just one count. The chain employs TRBV27 and TRBJ2-2; no firm D call. V was trimmed by 2 bases and J by 6 bases, leaving 7 bases between them. The CDR3 extends over 13 amino acids. Germline values: CDR1 MNHEY, CDR2 SMNVEV (reference sequence). CDR3 residues: CASSLLGSGELFF. As DNA, the CDR3 is TGTGCCAGCAGTTTACTGGGGTCCGGGGAGCTGTTTTTT.

The chain links TRBV29-1 to TRBJ1-3, with D unresolved. Looked up from germline, CDR1 is SQVTM and CDR2 is ANQGSEA. The CDR3 consists of 16 residues. Between the trimmed V and J ends, which lost 0 bases and 0 bases, there was a span of 12 bases. The CDR3 spells CSVEDLGLRSGNTIYF. In nucleotides, the CDR3 is TGCAGCGTTGAAGATCTAGGCCTTCGCTCTGGAAACACCATATATTTT.

The V and J genes are TRBV29-1 and TRBJ2-2, with a weak D call TRBD2 (6 bases). This CDR3 has 16 residues. V shed 5 bases and J shed 0 bases, with 16 bases lying between them. The V gene's germline CDR1 is SQVTM and CDR2 ANQGSEA. The CDR3 reads CSVLFGGSTNTGELFF. The DNA of the CDR3 is TGCAGCGTTTTATTCGGGGGTTCCACGAACACCGGGGAGCTGTTTTTT.

V and J are TRBV20-1 and TRBJ1-1; maybe TRBD1 (5 bases). This CDR3 is built from 14 residues. V lost 1 base and J lost 0, with 9 bases in between. Germline lookup yields CDR1 DFQATT and CDR2 SNEGSKA (reference sequence). CDR3 region: CSARAWGMNTEAFF. Written as DNA, the CDR3 is TGCAGTGCTAGAGCTTGGGGGATGAACACTGAAGCTTTCTTT.

The chain couples TRBV29-1 to TRBJ2-3; D call uncertain. The CDR3 runs to 13 residues. The V end lost 4 bases, the J end lost 0 bases, and 8 bases lay between the germline ends. Germline CDR1 and CDR2: SQVTM and ANQGSEA. CDR3 coding DNA: TGCAGCGTTGCCACAAAAAGCACAGATACGCAGTATTTT. As protein: CSVATKSTDTQYF.

The rearrangement joins TRBV27 to TRBJ2-1, with a weak D call TRBD2 (6 bases). The CDR3 is made up of 16 amino acids. V was clipped by 5 bases and J by 5 bases, with 19 bases between them. CDR1 and CDR2 (germline): MNHEY, SMNVEV (reference sequence). The CDR3 DNA follows: TGTGCCAGCAGTCTCTCATGGGACTCAATACACAATGAGCAGTTCTTC. Its translation is CASSLSWDSIHNEQFF.

This rearrangement joins TRBV18 to TRBJ2-1; maybe TRBD1 (5 bases). V was shortened by 2 bases and J by 5 bases, with 19 bases between the two germline ends. The CDR3 extends over 17 amino acids. Germline CDR1 reads KGHSH; CDR2 reads LQKENI. The CDR3 is CASSPNSPQTVNNEQFF. In DNA, the CDR3 is TGTGCCAGCTCACCAAATAGCCCCCAGACAGTTAACAATGAGCAGTTCTTC.

The J gene is TRBJ2-7, the V gene TRBV2, with 11 bases that match TRBD1. This CDR3 contains 14 residues. V gave up 4 bases and J gave up 3 bases; unmatched junction bases: 2. Germline CDR1 and CDR2: SNHLY and FYNNEI. For the CDR3, the DNA is TGTGCCAGCAGTGGGACAGGGGGCTTCTACGAGCAGTACTTC. Translation gives CASSGTGGFYEQYF.

CDR3 nucleotide sequence: TGCAGCGTTGTAGAAACAGGGGGCGCCCAGTTCTTC. It encodes CSVVETGGAQFF. The rearrangement joins TRBV29-1 to TRBJ2-1; 9 nucleotides match TRBD1. After removal of 4 bases from V and 13 bases from J, the junction contained 8 bases not matched to a gene. The CDR3 length is 12 residues. The V gene's germline CDR1 is SQVTM and CDR2 ANQGSEA.

This chain links TRBV19 with TRBJ1-5, with 12 bases aligning to TRBD1. Germline V gene lookup returns CDR1 LNHDA and CDR2 SQIVND (reference sequence). V shed 3 bases and J 7 bases; nucleotides not matched to a gene: 4. The CDR3 is 15 residues long. As DNA, the CDR3 is TGTGCCAGTAGTATGGGACAGGGGGCGAAGCAGCCCCAGCATTTT. Protein sequence: CASSMGQGAKQPQHF.

The rearrangement joins TRBV6-5 to TRBJ1-1; D may be TRBD1 (5 bases). The germline CDR1 and CDR2 sequences are MNHEY and SVGAGI. The ends were cut back, 0 bases at V and 4 bases at J, with 9 bases in the middle. The CDR3 extends over 14 amino acids. CDR3 sequence reads: CASSYSGGSTEAFF. CDR3 nucleotides: TGTGCCAGCAGTTACTCTGGGGGTAGCACTGAAGCTTTCTTT.